This T cell receptor beta chain was observed in a study of Graves' ophthalmopathy and Graves' hyperthyroidism. Amplification of TCR beta CDR3 regions used RNA transcripts. Following a first-round RT-PCR that used HTBI primers, a second-round multiplex PCR was carried out. TCRdb re-derived calls from the multiplex PCR reads in MiXCR, one entry per CDR3 protein. Here the sample spans hundreds of thousands of distinct CDR3 sequences, about a fifth being singletons. V shed 5 bases, J shed 5 bases, and the junction held 5 bases outside the gene matches. Looked up from germline, CDR1 is SEHNR and CDR2 is FQNEAQ (reference sequence). CDR3 length equals 14 residues. This clonotype was seen ten or more times.

V is TRBV7-9 and J is TRBJ2-7; 11 bases are shared with TRBD1. The sample was peripheral blood. This receptor was identified in a woman between 18 and 29 years old with stable Graves' hyperthyroidism. Some clones in this sample may be carry-over from other donors' samples. The CDR3 protein is CASSKDRGPHEQYF. DNA for the CDR3: TGTGCCAGCAGCAAGGACAGGGGGCCCCACGAGCAGTACTTC.